The subject of this entry is one T cell receptor (beta chain). These data originate in a study of blood T cell repertoires in COVID-19. Germline CDR1 and CDR2: MGHRA and YSYEKL. V gave up 0 bases and J gave up 3 bases; unmatched junction bases: 6. The CDR3 has 16 amino acids. Measured with immunoSEQ multiplex PCR; TCRdb has only the in-frame clones, and not every one. The sample lists fewer than 350,000 clones; less than 85% were seen once. Specimen: PBMCs or T cells enriched from blood (not recorded which). The genes are TRBV4-1 and TRBJ2-7; 9 bases fit TRBD2. This clonotype was obtained from a woman in her forties or fifties who had recovered from COVID-19. CDR3 sequence reads: CASSQDKTSGNYEQYF. The CDR3 DNA is TGCGCCAGCAGCCAAGACAAGACTAGCGGTAACTACGAGCAGTACTTC.